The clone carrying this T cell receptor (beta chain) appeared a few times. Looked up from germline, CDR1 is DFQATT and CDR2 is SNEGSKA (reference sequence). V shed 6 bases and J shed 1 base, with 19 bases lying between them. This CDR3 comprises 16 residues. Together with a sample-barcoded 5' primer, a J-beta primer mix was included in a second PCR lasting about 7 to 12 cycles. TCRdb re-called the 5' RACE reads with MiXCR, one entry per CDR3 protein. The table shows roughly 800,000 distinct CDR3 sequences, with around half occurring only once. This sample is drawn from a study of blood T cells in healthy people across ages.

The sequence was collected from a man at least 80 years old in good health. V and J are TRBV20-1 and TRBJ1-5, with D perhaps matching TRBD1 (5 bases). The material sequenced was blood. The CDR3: CSALVPGHPSNQPQHF. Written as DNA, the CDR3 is TGCAGTGCCCTTGTCCCCGGACACCCGAGCAATCAGCCCCAGCATTTT.